This is a list of T cell receptor beta chains from one sample in a study of cytomegalovirus exposure and HLA in healthy donors. The repertoire was sequenced with immunoSEQ multiplex PCR; TCRdb's copy has only in-frame clones and lacks some. The sample has under 200,000 clones, 71% seen once. The sequenced sample consisted of PBMCs. These receptors were taken from a woman aged 30 to 39 in good health and CMV-seronegative. Both conserved end residues are part of each CDR3. Fields, in order: D gene, J gene, clone size, V gene, CDR3 DNA, CDR3 protein. D genes are given only for firm matches. The size field is filled for only some rows; it gives once, few, many or a size class.

>-|TRBJ1-2|-|TRBV4-3
TGCGCCAGCAGCCAAGCCCTAATCGGGGGGGGTAACTATGGCTACACCTTC
CASSQALIGGGNYGYTF
>TRBD1|TRBJ2-1|-|TRBV19
TGTGCCAGTAGTATCGGGTATAGCGGGACAGGGGATTTCAATGAGCAGTTCTTC
CASSIGYSGTGDFNEQFF
>-|TRBJ1-1|once|TRBV19
TGTGCCAGTATCGAAAGGGGGGGAAGTCTTCAAGCTTTCTTT
CASIERGGSLQAFF
>TRBD1|TRBJ2-5|-|TRBV7-3
TGTGCCAGCAGCAAAACCGGGACAGCACAAGAGACCCAGTACTTC
CASSKTGTAQETQYF
>TRBD2|TRBJ2-1|-|TRBV7-9
TGTGCCAGCACCCAGGCGGGGGGCTCCTACAATGAGCAGTTCTTC
CASTQAGGSYNEQFF
>TRBD1|TRBJ2-7|-|TRBV6-6
TGTGCCAGCAGTCGGGACAGGGTGTCCTACGAGCAGTACTTC
CASSRDRVSYEQYF
>-|TRBJ2-2|few|TRBV7-3
TGTGCCAGCAGCTTAAATCCATTGAACACCGGGGAGCTGTTTTTT
CASSLNPLNTGELFF
>-|TRBJ2-3|-|TRBV29-1
TGCAGCGTTGTCGACCGGACTCGAACAGATACGCAGTATTTT
CSVVDRTRTDTQYF
>TRBD2|TRBJ2-2|-|TRBV7-3
TGTGCCAGCAGCTTCTCGGGAGGGGACACCGGGGAGCTGTTTTTT
CASSFSGGDTGELFF
>-|TRBJ1-4|-|TRBV5-4
TGTGCCAGCAGCGATGGTCTAGAGAACAATGAAAAACTGTTTTTT
CASSDGLENNEKLFF
>-|TRBJ1-6|-|TRBV28
TGTGCCAGCAGTTTGGAGGGAGATTCACCCCTCCACTTT
CASSLEGDSPLHF
>-|TRBJ1-4|-|TRBV28
TGTGCCAGCAGTCCAAACAGGGTTGAAAAACTGTTTTTT
CASSPNRVEKLFF
>TRBD2|TRBJ2-1|-|TRBV5-1
TGCGCCAGCAGCTTGGAAGGGACTAGCGGGATTTTAGATGAGCAGTTCTTC
CASSLEGTSGILDEQFF
>-|TRBJ2-3|-|TRBV7-2
TGTGCCAGCAGCCCCCCCCTAGAATTAGATACGCAGTATTTT
CASSPPLELDTQYF
>TRBD1|TRBJ2-7|-|TRBV5-1
TGCGCCAGCAGCTTCACAGGGGGGGAGCAGTACTTC
CASSFTGGEQYF
>TRBD2|TRBJ2-1|-|TRBV19
TGTGCCAGTAGTATGAGGGAGGGCAGCGGGAGCGATGAGCAGTTCTTC
CASSMREGSGSDEQFF
>TRBD2|TRBJ2-3|-|TRBV5-1
TGCGCCAGCAGGCCTGGGGCTGCGGGACTATACACAGATACGCAGTATTTT
CASRPGAAGLYTDTQYF
>TRBD2|TRBJ2-7|-|TRBV5-1
TGCGCCAGCAGCAGAACTAGCGGGGACTCCTACGAGCAGTACTTC
CASSRTSGDSYEQYF
>TRBD2|TRBJ2-7|-|TRBV5-4
TGTGCCAGCAGCCCAGAAGGAGCGGGGGTACCGATTTACGAGCAGTACTTC
CASSPEGAGVPIYEQYF
>-|TRBJ1-2|-|TRBV7-9
TGTGCCAGCAGGGCGGGGTGGTCCTTTTCCTCGGGAGGCTACACCTTC
CASRAGWSFSSGGYTF
>-|TRBJ1-1|-|TRBV6-1
TGTGCCAGTACCTCAACTGGGAACACTGAAGCTTTCTTT
CASTSTGNTEAFF
>TRBD2|TRBJ2-3|-|TRBV6-6
TGTGCCAGCACTTCTAGCGGGTACCCGGATACGCAGTATTTT
CASTSSGYPDTQYF
>-|TRBJ2-5|-|TRBV5-4
TGTGCCAGCAGCTTGGTAGGGGTAGGCGAGACCCAGTACTTC
CASSLVGVGETQYF
>-|TRBJ2-7|-|TRBV7-6
TGTGCCAGCAGCTTAAGAGGGAACGAGCAGTACTTC
CASSLRGNEQYF
>-|TRBJ1-3|-|TRBV28
TGTGCCAGCAGGGGGCCCGGCAGGGGCTCTGGAAACACCATATATTTT
CASRGPGRGSGNTIYF
>TRBD1|TRBJ1-5|-|TRBV6-1
TGTGCCAGCAGTGCAACCGGGACAGGGGCCCATCAGCCCCAGCATTTT
CASSATGTGAHQPQHF
>-|TRBJ2-1|few|TRBV7-2
TGTGCCAGCAGCTTAATCAGTGAGCAGTTCTTC
CASSLISEQFF
>-|TRBJ2-1|-|TRBV7-3
TGTGCCAGCAGCTCAGGGGGGTCCTACAATGAGCAGTTCTTC
CASSSGGSYNEQFF
>-|TRBJ1-1|-|TRBV19
TGTGCCAGTAGTATAGATAGAGGTAACACTGAAGCTTTCTTT
CASSIDRGNTEAFF
>-|TRBJ1-5|-|TRBV27
TGTGCCAGCAGTTTACGACCGGGTAGCAATCAGCCCCAGCATTTT
CASSLRPGSNQPQHF
>-|TRBJ2-7|-|TRBV30
TGTGCCTTCGGGACTCAACCCTACGAGCAGTACTTC
CAFGTQPYEQYF
>-|TRBJ2-2|-|TRBV5-1
TGCGCCAGCAGCGTGGGACTTAACACCGGGGAGCTGTTTTTT
CASSVGLNTGELFF
>TRBD1|TRBJ2-1|-|TRBV5-6
TGTGCCAGCAGCTCCGGGACAGGGTTCTACAATGAGCAGTTCTTC
CASSSGTGFYNEQFF
>TRBD1|TRBJ1-1|-|TRBV27
TGTGCCAGCAGTGGTACAGGGGGGGGTGACACTGAAGCTTTCTTT
CASSGTGGGDTEAFF
>TRBD2|TRBJ2-7|-|TRBV6-5
TGTGCCAGCAGTTACTCGCTAGCGGGGTCCTCCTACGAGCAGTACTTC
CASSYSLAGSSYEQYF
>TRBD1|TRBJ2-7|-|TRBV2
TGTGCCAGCAGGGACAGGGGTTTCGAGCAGTACTTC
CASRDRGFEQYF
>TRBD2|TRBJ2-7|-|TRBV10-1
TGCGCCAGCAGTAGTAGCGGGGGCCCTCGGCAGTACTTC
CASSSSGGPRQYF
>TRBD2|TRBJ2-1|-|TRBV9
TGTGCCAGCAGCCGCGGGGGGAGCTCCTACAATGAGCAGTTCTTC
CASSRGGSSYNEQFF
>TRBD2|TRBJ2-3|-|TRBV9
TGTGCCAGCAGCGCCCCATGGGGGGGTGATACGCAGTATTTT
CASSAPWGGDTQYF
>-|TRBJ2-2|-|TRBV11-1
TGTGCCAGCAGCTTAACGGCCCCGGGGACCGGGGAGCTGTTTTTT
CASSLTAPGTGELFF
>TRBD2|TRBJ2-7|-|TRBV6-6
TGTGCCAGCAGCCAGGGACTAGCGGGGTACGAGCAGTACTTC
CASSQGLAGYEQYF
>-|TRBJ2-7|-|TRBV30
TGTGCCTGGAGTCCGACAGGAACCTACGAGCAGTACTTC
CAWSPTGTYEQYF
>TRBD2|TRBJ2-7|-|TRBV7-2
TGTGCCAGCAGCCAAATAGCGGGACCCGTCCTTCACTCCTACGAGCAGTACTTC
CASSQIAGPVLHSYEQYF
>-|TRBJ1-4|few|TRBV7-9
TGTGCCAGCAGCATCGACGGGGGTGGTGGAAAACTGTTTTTT
CASSIDGGGGKLFF
>TRBD1|TRBJ1-5|-|TRBV7-9
TGTTCCAGCAGCCGGGGACAGGGCGGTCAGCCCCAGCATTTT
CSSSRGQGGQPQHF
>TRBD1|TRBJ1-1|once|TRBV5-1
TGCGCCAGCAGCGGAGGGACAGGGGGAGAAGCTTTCTTT
CASSGGTGGEAFF
>TRBD1|TRBJ2-5|-|TRBV5-1
TGCGCCAGCAGCCAATCCGGGACAGGACAAGAGACCCAGTACTTC
CASSQSGTGQETQYF
>-|TRBJ1-1|-|TRBV2
TGTGCCAGCATTCCCATGGGGGACACGTCGGGAAGAGCTTTCTTT
CASIPMGDTSGRAFF
>-|TRBJ2-3|-|TRBV12-5
TGTGCTAGTGGTTTGGCGACCTCCGGGACGCAGTATTTT
CASGLATSGTQYF
>-|TRBJ1-1|-|TRBV28
TGTGCCAGCTCCGGGGGGGGTCCCGCGGGGTACACTGAAGCTTTCTTT
CASSGGGPAGYTEAFF
>TRBD1|TRBJ1-2|-|TRBV28
TGTGCCAGCACCCTAGGGGGCGCGTATGGCTACACCTTC
CASTLGGAYGYTF
>-|TRBJ1-3|-|TRBV4-3
TGCGCCAGCAGCCGAGGGCGGGGCGGCGACACCATATATTTT
CASSRGRGGDTIYF